This T cell receptor (beta chain) was identified during a study of blood T cell repertoires in COVID-19. As for the study in general: Both acute and convalescent COVID-19 samples were obtained from the United States, Italy and Spain. PBMCs, B-cell-depleted T cells, or T cells were the source of the cDNA or gDNA that made up the material.

Per the original methods: Nucleated cell counts were estimated from reference gene primer amplification. Sequencing used immunoSEQ multiplex PCR; TCRdb keeps in-frame clones, though not all of them. V and J calls and clone size are copied from that table; D and trimming were computed from the DNA. In the table there are some 70,000 clones, over 70% of which are singletons. The V and J ends lost 6 bases and 7 bases, in that order; junction bases with no gene match: 8. This CDR3 is 15 amino acids long. Germline V gene data show CDR1 as MNHEY and CDR2 as SVGAGI. The receptor was derived from a man between 60 and 75 years old with acute or convalescent COVID-19. The V and J genes are TRBV6-5 and TRBJ2-1; 11 bases are shared with TRBD2. The sample comprised peripheral blood. CDR3: CASRPLAGGRNEQFF. The CDR3 bases are TGTGCCAGCAGACCTCTAGCGGGGGGCCGGAATGAGCAGTTCTTC.